This note documents a single T cell receptor (beta chain) sequence. As yet, its antigen is unknown. TCRbeta library preparation incorporated unique molecular identifiers. TCRdb redid the calling of the PCR reads with MiXCR, one entry per CDR3 protein. The sample includes roughly 110,000 distinct CDR3 sequences, around 10% of them seen just once. The sample belongs to a study of T-cell reconstitution after alpha-beta-depleted transplantation in children. Whole-study results and caveats: Most T-cell counts and diversity one year after the transplant came from T cells that were newly produced.

The germline V gene has CDR1 MGHRA and CDR2 YSYEKL. J lost 4 bases, V lost 0 bases, and 9 bases had no gene match. This CDR3 comprises 17 residues. The sample was PBMCs, taken before TCRalphabeta/CD19-depleted stem cell transplant. This clonotype was obtained from a boy aged 2 to 9 with acute lymphoblastic leukemia, due to receive a stem cell transplant. The rearrangement joins TRBV4-1 to TRBJ2-7, with 10 bases matching TRBD2. CDR3 region: CASSQDPLAGAKYEQYF. DNA of the CDR3: TGCGCCAGCAGCCAAGATCCGCTAGCGGGAGCAAAGTACGAGCAGTACTTC.